The 2 T cell receptor beta chains below all came from one sample that was sequenced in a study of cytomegalovirus exposure and HLA in healthy donors. Primers for the PCR totalled 60 Vbeta and 13 Jbeta. Sequencing was performed with immunoSEQ multiplex PCR; in TCRdb, only in-frame clones are kept and a portion is missing. The repertoire table contains around 75,000 clones. The sample was PBMCs. All receptors derive from a man aged 45 to 65 in good health and CMV-seropositive.

This chain connects TRBV5-1 to TRBJ2-2; D is unclear. CDR1 is SGHRS and CDR2 is YFSETQ in the germline V gene. This CDR3 spans 16 amino acids. V gave up 3 bases and J gave up 2 bases, with 14 bases separating them. DNA for the CDR3: TGCGCCAGCAGCTCTCTTTCTCTATCTAACACCGGGGAGCTGTTTTTT. This gives the protein CASSSLSLSNTGELFF.

V is TRBV28 and J is TRBJ1-1; D is possibly TRBD1 (5 bases). Germline lookup yields CDR1 MDHEN and CDR2 SYDVKM. V lost 5 bases and J 0 bases, leaving 13 bases between the germline ends. The CDR3 contains 15 residues. This chain's CDR3 is CASSPLAGLNTEAFF. The CDR3 DNA is TGTGCCAGCAGTCCTCTGGCAGGGCTGAACACTGAAGCTTTCTTT.